This T cell receptor beta chain is drawn from a study of CD8+ T cells in alopecia areata. Study details: Tofacitinib therapy took 6 to 18 months; 6 months off drug came after. General study results and limits: An increase in clonality over normal scalp was evident in lesional scalp, especially alopecia totalis/universalis. The study found tofacitinib significantly decreased scalp clonality and expanded CD8+ clones among the top 100. Among the cells sequenced in scalp samples are also the resident alphabeta T cells of normal skin.

Treatment noted: oral pan-JAK inhibitor, 5-10 mg twice daily. cDNA serving as the sequencing template came from extracted, reverse transcribed RNA. Only in-frame clones appear in the TCRdb table, and some are missing; sequencing was by immunoSEQ multiplex PCR. The sample consists of some 160,000 clones, roughly 65% of them appearing once. In regard to this clone: The target antigen is unknown.

The material was CD4+ T cells sorted from blood, obtained at week 4, from a patient treated with tofacitinib. The receptor comes from a human donor with alopecia areata.

The CDR3 sequence is CSVAPRTDTQYF. CDR3 DNA sequence: TGCAGCGTTGCTCCCCGCACAGATACGCAGTATTTT. The chain employs TRBV29-1 and TRBJ2-3; no definite D call. CDR3 length: 12 amino acids. Trimming shortened V by 4 bases and J by 1 base, and 6 bases separated the two germline ends. Germline loops: CDR1 SQVTM, CDR2 ANQGSEA.